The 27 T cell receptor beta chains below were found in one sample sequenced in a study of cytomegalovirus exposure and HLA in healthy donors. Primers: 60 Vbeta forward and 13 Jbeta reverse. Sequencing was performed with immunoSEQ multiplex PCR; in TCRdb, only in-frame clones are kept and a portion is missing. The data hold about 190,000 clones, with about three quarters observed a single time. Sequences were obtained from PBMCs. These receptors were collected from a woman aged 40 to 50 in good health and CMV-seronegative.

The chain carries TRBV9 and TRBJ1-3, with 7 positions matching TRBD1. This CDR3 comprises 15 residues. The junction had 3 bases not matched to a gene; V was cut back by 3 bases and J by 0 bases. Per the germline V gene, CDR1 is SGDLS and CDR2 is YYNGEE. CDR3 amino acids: CASSATGDSGNTIYF. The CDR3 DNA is TGTGCCAGCAGCGCAACAGGGGACTCTGGAAACACCATATATTTT.

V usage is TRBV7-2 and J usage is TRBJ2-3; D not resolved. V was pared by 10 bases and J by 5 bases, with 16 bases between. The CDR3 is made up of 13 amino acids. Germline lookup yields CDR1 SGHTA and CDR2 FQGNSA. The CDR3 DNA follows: TGTGCCACCCAGCCGCATACGGGAGATACGCAGTATTTT. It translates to CATQPHTGDTQYF.

CDR3 bases: TGTGCCAGCAGCCGAGGGGACAGGGGTTTTGGCTACACCTTC. Protein sequence: CASSRGDRGFGYTF. V gene TRBV5-8 combines with J gene TRBJ1-2; 10 positions agree with TRBD1. The trim removed 4 bases at V and 7 bases at J, leaving 7 bases unmatched. Germline lookup yields CDR1 SGHTS and CDR2 YDEGEE. The CDR3 covers 14 residues. Based on the CDR3 plus reference TRBV5-8 and TRBJ1-2, the full variable domain is EAGVTQSPTHLIKTRGQQATLRCSPISGHTSVYWYQQALGLGLQFLLWYDEGEERNRGNFPPRFSGRQFPNYSSELNVNALELEDSALYLCASSRGDRGFGYTFGSGTRLTVV.

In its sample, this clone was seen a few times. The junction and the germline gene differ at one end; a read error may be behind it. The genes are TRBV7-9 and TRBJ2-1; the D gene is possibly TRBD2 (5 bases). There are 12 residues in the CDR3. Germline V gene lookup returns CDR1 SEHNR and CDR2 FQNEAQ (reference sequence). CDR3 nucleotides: TGTTCCAGCAGCCCCGGGGTCGATGAGCAGTTCTTC. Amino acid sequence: CSSSPGVDEQFF. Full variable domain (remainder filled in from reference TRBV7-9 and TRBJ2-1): DTGVSQNPRHKITKRGQNVTFRCDPISEHNRLYWYRQTLGQGPEFLTYFQNEAQLEKSRLLSDRFSAERPKGSFSTLEIQRTEQGDSAMYLCSSSPGVDEQFFGPGTRLTVL.

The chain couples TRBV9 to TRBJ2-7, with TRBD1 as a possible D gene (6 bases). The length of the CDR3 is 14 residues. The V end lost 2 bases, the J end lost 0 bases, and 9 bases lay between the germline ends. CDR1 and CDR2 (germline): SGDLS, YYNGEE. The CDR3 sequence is CASSVQGISYEQYF. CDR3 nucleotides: TGTGCCAGCAGCGTCCAGGGGATCTCCTACGAGCAGTACTTC.

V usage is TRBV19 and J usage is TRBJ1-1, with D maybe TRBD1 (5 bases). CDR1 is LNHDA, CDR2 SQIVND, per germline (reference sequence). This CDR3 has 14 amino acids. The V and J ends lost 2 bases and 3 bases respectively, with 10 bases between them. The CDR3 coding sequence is TGTGCCAGTAGTATACAGGGAGGTTACACTGAAGCTTTCTTT. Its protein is CASSIQGGYTEAFF.

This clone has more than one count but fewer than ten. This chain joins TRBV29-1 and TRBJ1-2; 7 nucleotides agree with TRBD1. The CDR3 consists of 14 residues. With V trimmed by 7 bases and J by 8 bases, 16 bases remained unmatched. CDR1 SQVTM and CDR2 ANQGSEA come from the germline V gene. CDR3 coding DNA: TGCAGCGCTGATTCTGGACATCAGGGGGACGGCTACACCTTC. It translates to CSADSGHQGDGYTF.

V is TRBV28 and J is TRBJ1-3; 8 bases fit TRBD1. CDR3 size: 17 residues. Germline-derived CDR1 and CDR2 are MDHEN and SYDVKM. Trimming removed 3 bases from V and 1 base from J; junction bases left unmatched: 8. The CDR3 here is CASSFPPDRGSGNTIYF. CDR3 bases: TGTGCCAGCAGTTTCCCCCCTGACAGGGGATCTGGAAACACCATATATTTT. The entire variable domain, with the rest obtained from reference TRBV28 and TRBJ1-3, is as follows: DVKVTQSSRYLVKRTGEKVFLECVQDMDHENMFWYRQDPGLGLRLIYFSYDVKMKEKGDIPEGYSVSREKKERFSLILESASTNQTSMYLCASSFPPDRGSGNTIYFGEGSWLTVV.

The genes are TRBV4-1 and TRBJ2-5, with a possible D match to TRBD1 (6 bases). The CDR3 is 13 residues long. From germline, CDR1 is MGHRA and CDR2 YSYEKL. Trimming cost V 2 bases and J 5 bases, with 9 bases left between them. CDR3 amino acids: CASSQQGQETQYF. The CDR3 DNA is TGCGCCAGCAGCCAACAGGGGCAGGAGACCCAGTACTTC.

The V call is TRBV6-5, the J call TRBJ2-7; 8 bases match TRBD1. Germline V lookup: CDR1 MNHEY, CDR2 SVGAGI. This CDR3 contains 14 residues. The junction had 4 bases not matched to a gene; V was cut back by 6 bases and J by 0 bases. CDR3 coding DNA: TGTGCCAGCAGGCGGACAGGGCTCTCCTACGAGCAGTACGTC. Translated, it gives CASRRTGLSYEQYV.

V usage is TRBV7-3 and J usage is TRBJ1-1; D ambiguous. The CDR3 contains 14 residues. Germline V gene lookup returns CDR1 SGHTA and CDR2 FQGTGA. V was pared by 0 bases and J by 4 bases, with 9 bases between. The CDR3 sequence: CASSLTGRSTEAFF. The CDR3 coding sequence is TGTGCCAGCAGCTTAACAGGGAGGAGCACTGAAGCTTTCTTT.

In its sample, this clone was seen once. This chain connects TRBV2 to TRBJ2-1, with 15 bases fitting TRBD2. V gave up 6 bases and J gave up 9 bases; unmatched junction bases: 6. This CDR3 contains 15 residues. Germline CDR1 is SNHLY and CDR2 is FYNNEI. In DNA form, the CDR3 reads TGTGCCAGCAGCAAAGGGGGACTAGCGGGAGGTGAGCAGTTCTTC. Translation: CASSKGGLAGGEQFF.

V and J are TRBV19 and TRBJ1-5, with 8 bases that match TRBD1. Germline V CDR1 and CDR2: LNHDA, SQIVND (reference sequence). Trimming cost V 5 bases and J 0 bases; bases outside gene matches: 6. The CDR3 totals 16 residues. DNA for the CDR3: TGTGCCAGTAGTGTGGGACAGGTTTATAGCAATCAGCCCCAGCATTTT. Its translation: CASSVGQVYSNQPQHF.

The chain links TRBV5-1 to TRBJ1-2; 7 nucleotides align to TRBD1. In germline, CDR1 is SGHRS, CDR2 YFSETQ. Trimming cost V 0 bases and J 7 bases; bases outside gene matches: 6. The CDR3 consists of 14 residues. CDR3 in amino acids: CASSLEGAGVGYTF. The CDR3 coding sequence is TGCGCCAGCAGCTTGGAGGGGGCTGGAGTTGGCTACACCTTC.

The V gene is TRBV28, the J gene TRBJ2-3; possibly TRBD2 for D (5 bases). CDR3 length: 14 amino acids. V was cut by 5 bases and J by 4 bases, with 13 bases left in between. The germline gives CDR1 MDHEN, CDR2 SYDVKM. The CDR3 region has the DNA TGTGCCAGCAGTCAACCGTTCGGGGCAGATACGCAGTATTTT. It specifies CASSQPFGADTQYF.

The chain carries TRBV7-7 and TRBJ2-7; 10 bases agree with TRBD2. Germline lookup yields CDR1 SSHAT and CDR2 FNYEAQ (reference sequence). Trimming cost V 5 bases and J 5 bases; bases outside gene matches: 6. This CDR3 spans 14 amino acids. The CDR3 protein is CASSPAGGLHEQYF. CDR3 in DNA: TGTGCCAGCAGCCCAGCGGGAGGGCTGCACGAGCAGTACTTC.

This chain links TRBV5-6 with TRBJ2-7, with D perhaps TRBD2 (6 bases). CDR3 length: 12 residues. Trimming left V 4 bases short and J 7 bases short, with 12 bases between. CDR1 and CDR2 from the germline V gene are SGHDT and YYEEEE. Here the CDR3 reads CASSLTSLEQYF. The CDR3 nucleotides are TGTGCCAGCAGCCTGACTAGTTTGGAGCAGTACTTC.

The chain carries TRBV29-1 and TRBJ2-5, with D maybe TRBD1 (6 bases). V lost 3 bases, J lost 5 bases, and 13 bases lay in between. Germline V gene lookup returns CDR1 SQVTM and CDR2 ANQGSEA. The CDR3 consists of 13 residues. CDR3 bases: TGCAGCGTTGAGGGACAAACGGGGGAGACCCAGTACTTC. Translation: CSVEGQTGETQYF.

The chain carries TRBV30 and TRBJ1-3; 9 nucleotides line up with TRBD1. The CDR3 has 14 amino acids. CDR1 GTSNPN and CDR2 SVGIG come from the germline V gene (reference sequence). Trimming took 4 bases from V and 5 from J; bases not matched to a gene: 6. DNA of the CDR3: TGTGCCTGGACCCTAGGACAGGGGAGAAACACCATATATTTT. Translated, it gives CAWTLGQGRNTIYF.

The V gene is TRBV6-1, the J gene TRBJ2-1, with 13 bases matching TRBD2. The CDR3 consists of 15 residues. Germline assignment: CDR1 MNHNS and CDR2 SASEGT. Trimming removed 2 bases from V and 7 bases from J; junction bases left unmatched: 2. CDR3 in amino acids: CASSERTSGRNEQFF. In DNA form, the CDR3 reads TGTGCCAGCAGTGAAAGGACTAGCGGGAGAAATGAGCAGTTCTTC.

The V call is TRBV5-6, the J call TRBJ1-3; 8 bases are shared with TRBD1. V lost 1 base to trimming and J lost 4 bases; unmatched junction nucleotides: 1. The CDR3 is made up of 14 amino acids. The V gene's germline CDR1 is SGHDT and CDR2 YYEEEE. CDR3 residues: CASSLQGAGNTIYF. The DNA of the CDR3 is TGTGCCAGCAGCTTGCAGGGGGCAGGAAACACCATATATTTT.

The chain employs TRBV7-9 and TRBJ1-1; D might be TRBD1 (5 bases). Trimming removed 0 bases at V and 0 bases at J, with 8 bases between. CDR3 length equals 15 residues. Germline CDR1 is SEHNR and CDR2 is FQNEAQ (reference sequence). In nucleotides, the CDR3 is TGTGCCAGCAGCTTAGCCGGAGGGGTGAACACTGAAGCTTTCTTT. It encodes CASSLAGGVNTEAFF.

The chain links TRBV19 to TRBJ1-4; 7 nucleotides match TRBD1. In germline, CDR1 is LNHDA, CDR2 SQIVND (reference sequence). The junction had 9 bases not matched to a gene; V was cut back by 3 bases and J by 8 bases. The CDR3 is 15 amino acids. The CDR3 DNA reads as TGTGCCAGTAGTATTCCTGGACAGGAGGGGGAAAAACTGTTTTTT. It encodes CASSIPGQEGEKLFF.

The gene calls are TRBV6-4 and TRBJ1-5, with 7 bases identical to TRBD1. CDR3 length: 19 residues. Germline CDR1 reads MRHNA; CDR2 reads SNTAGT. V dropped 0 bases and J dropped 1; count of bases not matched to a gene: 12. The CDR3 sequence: CASSDSGGTETLSNQPQHF. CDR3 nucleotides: TGTGCCAGCAGTGACTCAGGCGGGACAGAGACTTTAAGCAATCAGCCCCAGCATTTT.

The CDR3 here is CASSMGGPQPQHF. The DNA of the CDR3 is TGTGCCAGTAGTATGGGCGGGCCTCAGCCCCAGCATTTT. The rearrangement uses TRBV19 and TRBJ1-5; D ambiguous. CDR3 length equals 13 residues. Trimming cost V 3 bases and J 6 bases, with 9 bases left between them. Germline V lookup: CDR1 LNHDA, CDR2 SQIVND (reference sequence).

CDR3 DNA sequence: TGTGCCAGCAGCTTAGCGCGCCCAAAGGAGACCCAGTACTTC. Its protein product is CASSLARPKETQYF. The chain joins TRBV7-9 to TRBJ2-5; unclear D gene. V was cut by 0 bases and J by 5 bases, with 10 bases left in between. The CDR3 is 14 amino acids. Germline loops: CDR1 SEHNR, CDR2 FQNEAQ (reference sequence).

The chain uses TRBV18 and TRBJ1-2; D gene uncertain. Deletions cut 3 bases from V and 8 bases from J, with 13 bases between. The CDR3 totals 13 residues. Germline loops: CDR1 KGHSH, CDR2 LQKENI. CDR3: CASSPYSSEGYTF. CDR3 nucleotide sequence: TGTGCCAGCTCACCCTATAGTTCCGAGGGCTACACCTTC.